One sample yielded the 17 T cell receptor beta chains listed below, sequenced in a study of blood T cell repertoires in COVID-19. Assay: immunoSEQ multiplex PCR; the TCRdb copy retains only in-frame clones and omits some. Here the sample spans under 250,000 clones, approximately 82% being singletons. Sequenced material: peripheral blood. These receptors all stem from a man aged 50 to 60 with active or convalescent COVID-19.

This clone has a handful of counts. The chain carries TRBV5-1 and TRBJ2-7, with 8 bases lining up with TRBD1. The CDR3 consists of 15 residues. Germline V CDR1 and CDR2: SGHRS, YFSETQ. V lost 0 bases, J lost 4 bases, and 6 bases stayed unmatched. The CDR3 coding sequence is TGCGCCAGCAGCTTGGGGGGCAGGGGGCTGTACGAGCAGTACTTC. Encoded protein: CASSLGGRGLYEQYF.

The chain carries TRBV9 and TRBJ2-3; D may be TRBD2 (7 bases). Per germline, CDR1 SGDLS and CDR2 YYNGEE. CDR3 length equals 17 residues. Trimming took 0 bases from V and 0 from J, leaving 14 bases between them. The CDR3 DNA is TGTGCCAGCAGCGTAGCTAGGGGGGGATCTAGCACAGATACGCAGTATTTT. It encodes CASSVARGGSSTDTQYF.

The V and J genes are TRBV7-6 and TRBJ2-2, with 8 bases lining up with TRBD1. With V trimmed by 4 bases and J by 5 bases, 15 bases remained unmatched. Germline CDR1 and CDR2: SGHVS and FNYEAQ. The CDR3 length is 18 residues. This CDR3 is CASSSLYQGAGKTGELFF. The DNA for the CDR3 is TGTGCCAGCAGCTCGCTCTACCAGGGGGCAGGGAAGACCGGGGAGCTGTTTTTT. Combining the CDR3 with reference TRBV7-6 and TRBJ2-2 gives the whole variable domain GAGVSQSPRYKVTKRGQDVALRCDPISGHVSLYWYRQALGQGPEFLTYFNYEAQQDKSGLPNDRFSAERPEGSISTLTIQRTEQRDSAMYRCASSSLYQGAGKTGELFFGEGSRLTVL.

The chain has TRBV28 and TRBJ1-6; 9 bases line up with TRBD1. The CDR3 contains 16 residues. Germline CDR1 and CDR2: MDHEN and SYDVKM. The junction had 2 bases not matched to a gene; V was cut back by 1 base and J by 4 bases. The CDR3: CASSLLGQGYNSPLHF. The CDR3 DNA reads TGTGCCAGCAGTTTATTGGGACAGGGTTATAATTCACCCCTCCACTTT. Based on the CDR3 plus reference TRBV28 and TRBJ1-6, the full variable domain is DVKVTQSSRYLVKRTGEKVFLECVQDMDHENMFWYRQDPGLGLRLIYFSYDVKMKEKGDIPEGYSVSREKKERFSLILESASTNQTSMYLCASSLLGQGYNSPLHFGNGTRLTVT.

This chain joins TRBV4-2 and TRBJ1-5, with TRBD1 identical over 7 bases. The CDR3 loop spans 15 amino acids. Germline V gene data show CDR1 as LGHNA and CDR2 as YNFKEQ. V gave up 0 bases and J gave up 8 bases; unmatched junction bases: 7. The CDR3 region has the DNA TGTGCCAGCAGCCAAGAGACCGCAGGGGGTAAGCCCCAGCATTTT. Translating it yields CASSQETAGGKPQHF.

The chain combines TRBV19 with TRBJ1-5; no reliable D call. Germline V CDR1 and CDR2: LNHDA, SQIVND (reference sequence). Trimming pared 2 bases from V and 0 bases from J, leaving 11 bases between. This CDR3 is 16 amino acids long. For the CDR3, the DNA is TGTGCCAGTAGTATACGGGGAACTTATAGCAATCAGCCCCAGCATTTT. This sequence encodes CASSIRGTYSNQPQHF.

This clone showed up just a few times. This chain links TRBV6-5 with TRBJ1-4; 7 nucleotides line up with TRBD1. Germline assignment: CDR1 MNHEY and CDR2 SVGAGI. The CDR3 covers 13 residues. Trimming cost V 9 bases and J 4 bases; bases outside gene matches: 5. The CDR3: CASGTVDNEKLFF. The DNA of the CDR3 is TGTGCCAGTGGGACAGTAGATAATGAAAAACTGTTTTTT.

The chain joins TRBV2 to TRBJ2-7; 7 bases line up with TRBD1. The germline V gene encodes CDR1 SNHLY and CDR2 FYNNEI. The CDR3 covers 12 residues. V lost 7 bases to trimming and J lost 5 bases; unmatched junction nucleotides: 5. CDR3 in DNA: TGTGCCAGCAACCGACAGGGCCACGAGCAGTACTTC. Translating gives CASNRQGHEQYF. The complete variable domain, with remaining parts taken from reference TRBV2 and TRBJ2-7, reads EPEVTQTPSHQVTQMGQEVILRCVPISNHLYFYWYRQILGQKVEFLVSFYNNEISEKSEIFDDQFSVERPDGSNFTLKIRSTKLEDSAMYFCASNRQGHEQYFGPGTRLTVT.

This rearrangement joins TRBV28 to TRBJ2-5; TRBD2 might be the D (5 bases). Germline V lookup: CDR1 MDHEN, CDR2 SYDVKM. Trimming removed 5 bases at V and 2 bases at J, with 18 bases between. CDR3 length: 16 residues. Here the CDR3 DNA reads TGTGCCAGCAGTCTATTTTCCGGGGTCGAACAAGAGACCCAGTACTTC. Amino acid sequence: CASSLFSGVEQETQYF.

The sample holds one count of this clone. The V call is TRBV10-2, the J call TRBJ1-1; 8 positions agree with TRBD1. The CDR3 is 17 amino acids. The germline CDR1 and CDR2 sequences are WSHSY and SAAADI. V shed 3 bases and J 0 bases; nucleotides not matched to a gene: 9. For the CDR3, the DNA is TGCGCCAGCAGTGACCCGCTACAGGGGGTCCTGAACACTGAAGCTTTCTTT. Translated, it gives CASSDPLQGVLNTEAFF.

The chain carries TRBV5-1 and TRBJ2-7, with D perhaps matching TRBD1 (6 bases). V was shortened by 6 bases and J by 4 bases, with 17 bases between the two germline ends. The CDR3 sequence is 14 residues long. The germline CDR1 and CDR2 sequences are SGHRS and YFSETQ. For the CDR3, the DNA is TGCGCCAGCACCGAGGACAGTTCCCCTTACGAGCAGTACTTC. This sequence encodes CASTEDSSPYEQYF. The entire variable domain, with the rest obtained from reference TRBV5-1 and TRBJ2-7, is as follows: KAGVTQTPRYLIKTRGQQVTLSCSPISGHRSVSWYQQTPGQGLQFLFEYFSETQRNKGNFPGRFSGRQFSNSRSEMNVSTLELGDSALYLCASTEDSSPYEQYFGPGTRLTVT.

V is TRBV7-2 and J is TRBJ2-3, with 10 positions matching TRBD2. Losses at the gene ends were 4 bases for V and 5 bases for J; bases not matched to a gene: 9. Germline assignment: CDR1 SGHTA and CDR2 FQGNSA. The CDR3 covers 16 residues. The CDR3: CASSSSGRALRDTQYF. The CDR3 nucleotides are TGTGCCAGCAGCTCCAGCGGGAGGGCCTTGAGAGATACGCAGTATTTT.

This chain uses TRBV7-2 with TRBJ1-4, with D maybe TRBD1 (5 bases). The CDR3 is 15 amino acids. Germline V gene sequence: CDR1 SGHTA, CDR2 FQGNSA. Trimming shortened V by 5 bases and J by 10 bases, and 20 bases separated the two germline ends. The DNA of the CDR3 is TGTGCCAGCAGCCCGGCTGGGGGGGTGCTGGGAAAACTGTTTTTT. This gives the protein CASSPAGGVLGKLFF.

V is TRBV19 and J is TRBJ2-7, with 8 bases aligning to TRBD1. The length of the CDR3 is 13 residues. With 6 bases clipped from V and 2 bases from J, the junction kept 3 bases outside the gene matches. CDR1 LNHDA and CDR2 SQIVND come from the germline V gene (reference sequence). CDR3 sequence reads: CASRTGGTYEQYV. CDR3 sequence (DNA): TGTGCCAGTAGAACAGGGGGGACCTACGAGCAGTACGTC.

This CDR3 is CASSDRGLDQPQHF. The CDR3 DNA is TGTGCCAGCAGCGACAGGGGGCTAGATCAGCCCCAGCATTTT. V and J are TRBV7-2 and TRBJ1-5; 10 bases align to TRBD1. The V segment lost 5 bases and the J segment 5 bases; nucleotides outside the gene matches: 3. This CDR3 comprises 14 residues. Germline lookup yields CDR1 SGHTA and CDR2 FQGNSA.

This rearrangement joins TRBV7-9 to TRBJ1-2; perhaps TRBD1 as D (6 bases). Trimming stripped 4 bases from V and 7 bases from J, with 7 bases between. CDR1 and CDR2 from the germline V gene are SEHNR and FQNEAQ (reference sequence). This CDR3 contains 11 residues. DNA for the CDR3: TGTGCCAGCAGCTCCAGGGGTGGCTACACCTTC. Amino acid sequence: CASSSRGGYTF. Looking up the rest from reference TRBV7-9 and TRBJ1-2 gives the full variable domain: DTGVSQNPRHKITKRGQNVTFRCDPISEHNRLYWYRQTLGQGPEFLTYFQNEAQLEKSRLLSDRFSAERPKGSFSTLEIQRTEQGDSAMYLCASSSRGGYTFGSGTRLTVV.

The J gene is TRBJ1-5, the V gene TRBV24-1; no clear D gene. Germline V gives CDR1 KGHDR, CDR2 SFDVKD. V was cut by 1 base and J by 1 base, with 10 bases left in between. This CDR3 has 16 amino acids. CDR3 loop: CATSDLGGFSNQPQHF. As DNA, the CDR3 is TGTGCCACCAGTGATTTAGGAGGGTTCAGCAATCAGCCCCAGCATTTT.